The 8 T cell receptor beta chains in this list originate from one sample, sequenced in a study of T cell responses to AZD1222 COVID-19 vaccine. Measured with immunoSEQ multiplex PCR; TCRdb has only the in-frame clones, and not every one. The sample holds 75,000 to 85,000 clones, about 88% seen once. The sample in question was peripheral blood, obtained on day 0 of AZD1222 vaccination. These TCRs come from an adult in good health.

The chain carries TRBV11-2 and TRBJ2-5; no definite D call. Germline V lookup: CDR1 SGHAT, CDR2 FQNNGV. This CDR3 spans 13 amino acids. V lost 0 bases and J 4 bases, leaving 6 bases between the germline ends. CDR3 loop: CASSLEPIETQYF. In DNA form, the CDR3 reads TGTGCCAGCAGCTTAGAGCCGATAGAGACCCAGTACTTC.

The CDR3 DNA reads TGTGCCAGCAGCTTAGACAGCTATCAGCCCCAGCATTTT. It specifies CASSLDSYQPQHF. V gene TRBV7-8 combines with J gene TRBJ1-5; D not resolved. Trimming cost V 1 base and J 5 bases, with 6 bases left between them. Germline V gives CDR1 SGHVS, CDR2 FQNEAQ. CDR3 length: 13 residues. Combining the CDR3 with reference TRBV7-8 and TRBJ1-5 gives the whole variable domain GAGVSQSPRYKVAKRGQDVALRCDPISGHVSLFWYQQALGQGPEFLTYFQNEAQLDKSGLPSDRFFAERPEGSVSTLKIQRTQQEDSAVYLCASSLDSYQPQHFGDGTRLSIL.

This clone was counted once. The chain uses TRBV2 and TRBJ1-2, with no clear D. Trimming pared 0 bases from V and 5 bases from J, leaving 13 bases between. This CDR3 is built from 15 residues. From germline, CDR1 is SNHLY and CDR2 FYNNEI. CDR3 amino acids: CASSEAAVTGYGYTF. The CDR3 coding sequence is TGTGCCAGCAGTGAAGCGGCAGTGACCGGGTATGGCTACACCTTC.

The J gene is TRBJ1-1, the V gene TRBV25-1; 8 bases agree with TRBD1. V lost 6 bases, J lost 5 bases, and 8 bases stayed unmatched. Germline V lookup: CDR1 MGHDK, CDR2 SYGVNS. The CDR3 consists of 14 residues. In DNA form, the CDR3 reads TGTGCCAGCAGCCTTCAGGGGGCTTGGACTGAAGCTTTCTTT. Translating gives CASSLQGAWTEAFF.

The chain employs TRBV2 and TRBJ2-7, with TRBD1 identical over 9 bases. Germline trimming cut 8 bases from V and 2 bases from J; bases unmatched to any gene: 7. Germline V gene lookup returns CDR1 SNHLY and CDR2 FYNNEI. The CDR3 has 14 residues. This CDR3 is CASQRTGVTYEQYF. CDR3 coding DNA: TGTGCCAGCCAGAGGACAGGGGTGACCTACGAGCAGTACTTC.

The rearrangement joins TRBV12-3 or TRBV12-4 to TRBJ2-7, with 7 bases matching TRBD1. The CDR3 length is 13 residues. V shed 4 bases, J shed 6 bases, and the junction held 6 bases outside the gene matches. CDR3 DNA sequence: TGTGCCAGCAGTTCGGGACAGTATGGCGAGCAGTACTTC. Encoded protein: CASSSGQYGEQYF.

The rearrangement uses TRBV5-4 and TRBJ1-6, with 9 bases fitting TRBD1. The CDR3 spans 15 residues. The junction had 7 bases not matched to a gene; V was cut back by 4 bases and J by 8 bases. Germline CDR1 is SGHNT and CDR2 is YYREEE (reference sequence). In DNA, the CDR3 is TGTGCCAGCAGCAGCCGGGACAGGGAGGATTCACCCCTCCACTTT. Translating gives CASSSRDREDSPLHF. Combining the CDR3 with reference TRBV5-4 and TRBJ1-6 gives the whole variable domain ETGVTQSPTHLIKTRGQQVTLRCSSQSGHNTVSWYQQALGQGPQFIFQYYREEENGRGNFPPRFSGLQFPNYSSELNVNALELDDSALYLCASSSRDREDSPLHFGNGTRLTVT.

The V gene is TRBV2, the J gene TRBJ2-2; maybe TRBD2 (6 bases). CDR3 length equals 15 residues. Trimming took 4 bases from V and 0 from J, leaving 9 bases between them. CDR1 and CDR2 (germline): SNHLY, FYNNEI. This CDR3 is CASSVGGANTGELFF. CDR3 nucleotide sequence: TGTGCCAGCAGTGTGGGCGGGGCGAACACCGGGGAGCTGTTTTTT.